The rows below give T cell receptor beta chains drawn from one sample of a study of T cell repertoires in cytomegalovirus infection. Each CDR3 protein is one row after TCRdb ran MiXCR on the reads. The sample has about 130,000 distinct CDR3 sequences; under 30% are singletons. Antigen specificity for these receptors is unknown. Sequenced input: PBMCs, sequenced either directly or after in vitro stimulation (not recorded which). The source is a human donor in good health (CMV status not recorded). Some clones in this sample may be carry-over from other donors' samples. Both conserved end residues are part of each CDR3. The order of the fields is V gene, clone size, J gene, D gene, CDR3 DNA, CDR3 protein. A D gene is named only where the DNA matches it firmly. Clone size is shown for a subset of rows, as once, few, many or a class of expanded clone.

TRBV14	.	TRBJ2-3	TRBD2	TGTGCCAGCAGCCCCCCGGGACTATCTAGCACAGATACGCAGTATTTT	CASSPPGLSSTDTQYF
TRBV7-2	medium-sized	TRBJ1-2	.	TGTGCCAGCAGCCCGTACAGGGTACTCTATGGCTACACCTTC	CASSPYRVLYGYTF
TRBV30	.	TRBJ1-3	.	TGTGCCTGGAGGGACTCTGGAAACACCATATATTTT	CAWRDSGNTIYF
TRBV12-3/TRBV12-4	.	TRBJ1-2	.	TGTGCCAGCAGTTCCCAATGGACACGAGCGACCTATGGCTACACCTTC	CASSSQWTRATYGYTF
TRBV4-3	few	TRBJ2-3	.	TGCGCCAGCAGCCAAGCCGATGCAAACACAGATACGCAGTATTTT	CASSQADANTDTQYF
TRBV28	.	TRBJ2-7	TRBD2	TGTGCCAGCAGTTCCCCAGCGGGAGGGAGGTACGAGCAGTACTTC	CASSSPAGGRYEQYF
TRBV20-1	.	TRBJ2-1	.	TGCAGTGCCCCTAAAACAGGGAGCTCCTACAATGAGCAGTTCTTC	CSAPKTGSSYNEQFF
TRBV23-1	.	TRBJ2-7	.	TGCGCCATACCCCACGAGCAGTACTTC	CAIPHEQYF
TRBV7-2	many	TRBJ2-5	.	TGTGCCAGCAGCTCAGGACTCCTAGGAAGAGAGACCCAGTACTTC	CASSSGLLGRETQYF
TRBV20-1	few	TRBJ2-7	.	TGCAGTGCTAGAGATGGGGGGATGTTGGGGTACGAGCAGTACTTC	CSARDGGMLGYEQYF
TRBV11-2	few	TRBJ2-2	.	TGTGCCAGCAGCCAAAGGGGTGCCGGGGAGCTGTTTTTT	CASSQRGAGELFF
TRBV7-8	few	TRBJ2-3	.	TGTGCCAGCAGGGGGGGCAGGGTCAGCACAGATACGCAGTATTTT	CASRGGRVSTDTQYF
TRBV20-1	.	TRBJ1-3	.	TGCAGTGCAACCGCGGGTGGGGCGGCAGCCACCATATATTTT	CSATAGGAAATIYF
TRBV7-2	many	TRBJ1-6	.	TGTGCCAGCAGCCCTAACTATAATTCACCCCTCCACTTT	CASSPNYNSPLHF
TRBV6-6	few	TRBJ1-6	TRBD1	TGTGCCAGCAGTTACTCGAAGGGGACAGATGGTTCACCCCTCCACTTT	CASSYSKGTDGSPLHF
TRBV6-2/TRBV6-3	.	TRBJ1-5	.	TGTGCCAGCAGTTACGCGCGGGGATTTGTTCAGCCCCAGCATTTT	CASSYARGFVQPQHF
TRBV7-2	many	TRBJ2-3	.	TGTGCCAGCAGCTGGGCCGGGACGGTAGATACGCAGTATTTT	CASSWAGTVDTQYF
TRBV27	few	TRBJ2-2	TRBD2	TGTGCCAGCTCCTTTAGCGGGTTTACCGGGGAGCTGTTTTTT	CASSFSGFTGELFF